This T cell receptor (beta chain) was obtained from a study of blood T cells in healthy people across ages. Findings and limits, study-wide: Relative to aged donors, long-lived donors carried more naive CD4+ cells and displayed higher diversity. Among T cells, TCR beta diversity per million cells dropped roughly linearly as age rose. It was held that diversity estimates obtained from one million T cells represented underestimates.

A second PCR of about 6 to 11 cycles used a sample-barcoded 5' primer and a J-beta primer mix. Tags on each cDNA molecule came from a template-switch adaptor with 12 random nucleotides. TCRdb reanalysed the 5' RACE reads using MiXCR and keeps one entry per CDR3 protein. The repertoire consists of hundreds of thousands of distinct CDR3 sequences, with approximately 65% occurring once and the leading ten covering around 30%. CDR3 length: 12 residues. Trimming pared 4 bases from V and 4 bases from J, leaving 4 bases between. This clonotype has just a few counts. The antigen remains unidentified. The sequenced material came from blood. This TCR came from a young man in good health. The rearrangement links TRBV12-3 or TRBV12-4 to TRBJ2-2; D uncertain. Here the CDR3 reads CASSSSTGELFF. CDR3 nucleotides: TGTGCCAGCAGTTCTAGCACCGGGGAGCTGTTTTTT.